Below, 22 T cell receptor beta chains from the same sample are listed, as sequenced in a study of CD8 T cells in Susac syndrome. Reverse transcription of roughly 0.5 to 1 ug RNA was carried out with random hexamers. One entry per CDR3 protein results from TCRdb running MiXCR on the immunoSEQ multiplex PCR reads. The sample includes about 150,000 distinct CDR3 sequences, around 95% seen only once; the top ten take 0.065% to 0.095%. Sequences were obtained from CD4+ T cells from PBMCs. The origin of the receptors is a human donor with Susac syndrome.

The DNA for the CDR3 is TGTGCCAGCAGCTTGTCAGGTACCGAGCAGTACTTC. It codes for CASSLSGTEQYF. The rearrangement joins TRBV5-4 to TRBJ2-7; D is unresolved. V was clipped by 1 base and J by 6 bases, with 8 bases between them. Germline loops: CDR1 SGHNT, CDR2 YYREEE (reference sequence). The CDR3 is 12 amino acids.

This clonotype was seen only once. The rearrangement joins TRBV4-1 to TRBJ2-3; tentatively, D is TRBD2 (6 bases). The germline gives CDR1 MGHRA, CDR2 YSYEKL. V was cut by 7 bases and J by 3 bases, with 14 bases left in between. This CDR3 is built from 14 residues. The CDR3 region has the DNA TGCGCCAGCAAGATGGGCGGGGAAACAGATACGCAGTATTTT. Encoded protein: CASKMGGETDTQYF.

The chain employs TRBV15 and TRBJ1-1, with TRBD1 matching 9 bases. The germline V gene has CDR1 LNHNV and CDR2 YYDKDF (reference sequence). V gave up 4 bases and J gave up 5 bases; unmatched junction bases: 11. This CDR3 has 16 residues. This chain's CDR3 is CATSTDALTGGTEAFF. As DNA, the CDR3 is TGTGCCACCAGCACCGACGCCCTGACAGGGGGTACTGAAGCTTTCTTT.

V is TRBV28 and J is TRBJ2-4, with D perhaps TRBD1 (6 bases). Germline CDR1 MDHEN, CDR2 SYDVKM. The CDR3 totals 16 residues. V was cut by 5 bases and J by 0 bases, with 14 bases left in between. The CDR3 reads CASSGPGQIAKNIQYF. In DNA form, the CDR3 reads TGTGCCAGCAGTGGACCGGGACAAATAGCCAAAAACATTCAGTACTTC.

The J gene is TRBJ2-7, the V gene TRBV4-1; D ambiguous. Germline CDR1 and CDR2: MGHRA and YSYEKL. This CDR3 spans 16 amino acids. The V end was cut by 0 bases, the J end by 5 bases, with 17 bases between. The CDR3: CASSQEPQVIGDEQYF. The CDR3 bases are TGCGCCAGCAGCCAAGAACCGCAGGTGATAGGTGACGAGCAGTACTTC.

V usage is TRBV2 and J usage is TRBJ2-5; TRBD2 matches 9 bases. The CDR3 loop spans 14 amino acids. The J segment lost 4 bases and the V segment lost 6 bases, leaving 6 bases of the junction unmatched. Germline CDR1 is SNHLY and CDR2 is FYNNEI. The CDR3 DNA sequence: TGTGCCAGCAGGGGGACTAGCCCCCCAGAGACCCAGTACTTC. The encoded protein is CASRGTSPPETQYF.

V gene TRBV7-9 combines with J gene TRBJ1-2; a weak D match, TRBD1 (5 bases). The V gene's germline CDR1 is SEHNR and CDR2 FQNEAQ (reference sequence). Trimming took 5 bases from V and 6 from J, leaving 16 bases between them. This CDR3 is built from 14 residues. DNA of the CDR3: TGTGCCAGCAGCCTCTCGGGGGGTTTGGATGGCTACACCTTC. It codes for CASSLSGGLDGYTF.

The J gene is TRBJ2-3, the V gene TRBV7-3, with 12 bases that match TRBD2. Germline V gene lookup returns CDR1 SGHTA and CDR2 FQGTGA. This CDR3 contains 15 residues. Losses at the gene ends were 5 bases for V and 6 bases for J; bases not matched to a gene: 6. CDR3 amino acids: CASSPLAGGIDTQYF. The CDR3 coding sequence is TGTGCCAGCAGCCCACTAGCGGGGGGAATTGATACGCAGTATTTT.

The J gene is TRBJ2-2, the V gene TRBV3-1; TRBD1 agrees at 7 bases. V was clipped by 4 bases and J by 3 bases; unmatched bases: 8. Per germline, CDR1 LGHDT and CDR2 YNNKEL (reference sequence). The CDR3 has 16 residues. CDR3 DNA: TGTGCCAGCAGCCCAGCGAGGGACAGCGACACCGGGGAGCTGTTTTTT. It translates to CASSPARDSDTGELFF.

The gene calls are TRBV20-1 and TRBJ2-3, with 10 bases matching TRBD2. This CDR3 spans 15 amino acids. The germline gives CDR1 DFQATT, CDR2 SNEGSKA (reference sequence). The J segment lost 4 bases and the V segment lost 2 bases, leaving 6 bases of the junction unmatched. CDR3 sequence (DNA): TGCAGTGCTAGACGTCCTAGCGGGAGTTCAGATACGCAGTATTTT. Protein: CSARRPSGSSDTQYF.

The chain joins TRBV24-1 to TRBJ2-1; D is ambiguous. The CDR3 extends over 12 amino acids. Germline CDR1 and CDR2: KGHDR and SFDVKD. The V end was cut by 2 bases, the J end by 8 bases, with 6 bases between. The CDR3 coding sequence is TGTGCCACCAGTGATTCACCCGATGAGCAGTTCTTC. It specifies CATSDSPDEQFF.

V usage is TRBV5-1 and J usage is TRBJ2-5; 9 nucleotides line up with TRBD1. The CDR3 runs to 14 residues. The V gene end was trimmed by 4 bases and the J gene end by 1 base; junction bases not matched to a gene: 2. Germline CDR1 reads SGHRS; CDR2 reads YFSETQ. The CDR3 DNA reads TGCGCCAGCAGCGGACAGGGGCCCCAAGAGACCCAGTACTTC. The encoded protein is CASSGQGPQETQYF. The whole variable domain, remainder taken from reference TRBV5-1 and TRBJ2-5, is KAGVTQTPRYLIKTRGQQVTLSCSPISGHRSVSWYQQTPGQGLQFLFEYFSETQRNKGNFPGRFSGRQFSNSRSEMNVSTLELGDSALYLCASSGQGPQETQYFGPGTRLLVL.

The chain couples TRBV12-3 or TRBV12-4 to TRBJ2-6; weak D call: TRBD1 (5 bases). V lost 2 bases and J lost 4, with 15 bases in between. The CDR3 spans 17 residues. The CDR3 loop reads CASSLPQGAWGANVLTF. DNA for the CDR3: TGTGCCAGCAGTTTACCCCAGGGCGCTTGGGGGGCCAACGTCCTGACTTTC.

The rearrangement uses TRBV20-1 and TRBJ1-2; maybe TRBD1 (6 bases). Between the trimmed V and J ends, which lost 4 bases and 5 bases, there was a span of 23 bases. The germline V gene has CDR1 DFQATT and CDR2 SNEGSKA (reference sequence). The CDR3 has 16 residues. CDR3 sequence (DNA): TGCAGTGCTAACATTCATGCCTGGGACAAGATATATGGCTACACCTTC. This codes for CSANIHAWDKIYGYTF.

The V gene is TRBV14, the J gene TRBJ2-3, with 7 bases lining up with TRBD1. The CDR3 spans 14 residues. CDR1 is SGHDN, CDR2 FVKESK, per germline. The V gene end was trimmed by 6 bases and the J gene end by 2 bases; junction bases not matched to a gene: 5. In DNA, the CDR3 is TGTGCCAGCAGACAGGGGATTCACACAGATACGCAGTATTTT. It specifies CASRQGIHTDTQYF.

V gene TRBV18 combines with J gene TRBJ2-3; D may be TRBD2 (6 bases). Germline V gene lookup returns CDR1 KGHSH and CDR2 LQKENI. V was clipped by 2 bases and J by 0 bases, with 6 bases between them. The CDR3 is made up of 14 amino acids. CDR3 loop: CASSPAGSTDTQYF. CDR3 DNA sequence: TGTGCCAGCTCACCAGCGGGGAGCACAGATACGCAGTATTTT.

This clonotype was detected only once. This chain uses TRBV5-4 with TRBJ2-3; no clear D gene. In germline, CDR1 is SGHNT, CDR2 YYREEE (reference sequence). This CDR3 is 13 amino acids long. V was pared by 4 bases and J by 5 bases, with 11 bases between. The CDR3 spells CASSTTREDTQYF. CDR3 nucleotides: TGTGCCAGCAGCACGACCAGAGAAGATACGCAGTATTTT.

This clonotype was observed once. The chain combines TRBV2 with TRBJ2-5; a weak D match, TRBD2 (6 bases). Trimming left V 6 bases short and J 2 bases short, with 7 bases between. Germline-derived CDR1 and CDR2 are SNHLY and FYNNEI. The CDR3 consists of 12 residues. CDR3 loop: CASRLAQETQYF. Written as DNA, the CDR3 is TGTGCCAGCAGGCTAGCGCAAGAGACCCAGTACTTC.

This clonotype was counted once. The chain has TRBV14 and TRBJ2-4; the match to TRBD1 covers 10 bases. Trimming at V came to 0 bases and at J to 0 bases, leaving 5 bases not matched to a gene. The CDR3 loop spans 18 amino acids. CDR1 is SGHDN and CDR2 is FVKESK in the germline V gene. CDR3 protein: CASSQEGQGRLAKNIQYF. The CDR3 nucleotides read TGTGCCAGCAGCCAAGAGGGACAGGGGAGACTAGCCAAAAACATTCAGTACTTC.

The chain couples TRBV24-1 to TRBJ2-7; perhaps TRBD2 as D (6 bases). The CDR3 spans 13 residues. V was trimmed by 4 bases and J by 6 bases, leaving 12 bases between them. The germline CDR1 and CDR2 sequences are KGHDR and SFDVKD. CDR3 DNA: TGTGCCACCAGTGACCCCGGGACTTCCGAGCAGTACTTC. Protein product: CATSDPGTSEQYF.

V usage is TRBV4-1 and J usage is TRBJ2-5, with D unresolved. The V gene's germline CDR1 is MGHRA and CDR2 YSYEKL. This CDR3 is built from 13 residues. Trimming removed 1 base at V and 7 bases at J, with 10 bases between. CDR3 DNA sequence: TGCGCCAGCAGCCAAGCGACCCCCGGGACCCAGTACTTC. Its protein product is CASSQATPGTQYF.

CDR3 bases: TGTGCCTCCCGACCGGTAGCCAAAAACATTCAGTACTTC. Residues: CASRPVAKNIQYF. The chain combines TRBV19 with TRBJ2-4; D not resolved. The ends were cut back, 11 bases at V and 0 bases at J, with 11 bases in the middle. The germline CDR1 and CDR2 sequences are LNHDA and SQIVND (reference sequence). The CDR3 runs 13 residues.